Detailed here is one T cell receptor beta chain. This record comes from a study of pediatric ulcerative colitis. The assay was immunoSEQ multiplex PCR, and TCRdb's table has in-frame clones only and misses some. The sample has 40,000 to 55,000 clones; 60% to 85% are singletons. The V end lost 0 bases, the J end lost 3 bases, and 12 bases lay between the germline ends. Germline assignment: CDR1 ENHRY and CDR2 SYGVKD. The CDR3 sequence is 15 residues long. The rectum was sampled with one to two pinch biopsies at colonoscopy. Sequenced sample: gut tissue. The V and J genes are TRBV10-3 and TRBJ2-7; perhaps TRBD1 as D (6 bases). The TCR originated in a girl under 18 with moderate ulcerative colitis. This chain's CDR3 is CAISESGAGHYEQYF. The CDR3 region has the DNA TGTGCCATCAGTGAGTCGGGGGCAGGGCACTACGAGCAGTACTTC.